This T cell receptor (beta chain) derives from a study of T cell responses to AZD1222 COVID-19 vaccine. General study findings and limits: In a largely white British group with more females than males, clonal diversity was possibly underestimated.

The germline V and J ends were trimmed by 0 bases and 0 bases, with 9 bases remaining between them. The CDR3 is made up of 16 amino acids. The germline V gene encodes CDR1 MNHNS and CDR2 SASEGT. About this clone: The antigen is unknown.

Only in-frame clones appear in the TCRdb table, and some are missing; sequencing was by immunoSEQ multiplex PCR. There are approximately 140,000 clones in the sample; 92% occur only once, and approximately 3.5% lies in the top ten. The sequence came from an adult who received the AZD1222 COVID-19 vaccine. The sequences come from peripheral blood, collected 28 days after the second AZD1222 dose. The gene calls are TRBV6-1 and TRBJ2-4; D gene unclear. The CDR3 here is CASSEALQVAKNIQYF. CDR3 nucleotide sequence: TGTGCCAGCAGTGAAGCGCTTCAGGTAGCCAAAAACATTCAGTACTTC.